Listed below are T cell receptor beta chains from one sample, sequenced in a study of blood T cell repertoires in COVID-19. TCRdb keeps only in-frame clones here, not all; method: immunoSEQ multiplex PCR. The sample gives just under 90,000 clones, about two thirds of which show up once; around 14% is in the top ten. The source material was peripheral blood. The receptors shown here come from an elderly woman with acute or convalescent COVID-19. Each CDR3 is given without its conserved first and last residue.

V gene,J gene,CDR3 protein
TRBV7-9,TRBJ1-4,ASSGWDSGEKLF
TRBV5-5,TRBJ1-4,ASSFLQVNEKLF
TRBV6-5,TRBJ2-7,ATGGLSYEQY
TRBV7-2,TRBJ1-4,ASSSRGTNEKLF
TRBV15,TRBJ1-5,ATGGVGHNQPQH
TRBV5-1,TRBJ2-1,ASSLGQGENEQF
TRBV2,TRBJ2-7,ASSVRGAWGHEQY
TRBV6-2/TRBV6-3,TRBJ1-4,ASSSVDEKLF
TRBV5-1,TRBJ1-3,ASSARQELPGNTIY
TRBV2,TRBJ2-1,ANQGAYNEQF
TRBV4-3,TRBJ2-7,ASSQDRWTGRD
TRBV15,TRBJ1-2,ATRDPGTAKNYGYT
TRBV2,TRBJ1-3,ASRSRRESGNTIY
TRBV27,TRBJ1-2,ASSPKPFTGIANYGYT
TRBV11-2,TRBJ1-1,ASSLVSHEAF
TRBV6-5,TRBJ2-3,ASSYSGHFTDTQY